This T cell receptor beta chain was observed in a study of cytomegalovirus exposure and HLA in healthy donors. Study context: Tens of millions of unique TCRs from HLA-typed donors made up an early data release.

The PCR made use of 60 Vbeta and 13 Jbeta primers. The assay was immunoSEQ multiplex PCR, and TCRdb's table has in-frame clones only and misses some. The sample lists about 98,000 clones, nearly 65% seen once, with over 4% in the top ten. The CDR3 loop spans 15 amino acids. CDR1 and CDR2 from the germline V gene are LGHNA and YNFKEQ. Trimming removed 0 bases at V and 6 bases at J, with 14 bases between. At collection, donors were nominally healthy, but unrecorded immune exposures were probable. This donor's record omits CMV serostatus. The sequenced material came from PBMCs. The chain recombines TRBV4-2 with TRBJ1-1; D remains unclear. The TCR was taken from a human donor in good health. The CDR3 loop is CASSQDGGPTAEAFF. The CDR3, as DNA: TGTGCCAGCAGCCAAGATGGCGGGCCAACCGCTGAAGCTTTCTTT.